Reported below is one T cell receptor (beta chain). This sample is drawn from a study of technical replicates of blood from a few donors. This CDR3 comprises 15 residues. Germline V gene sequence: CDR1 MNHEY, CDR2 SMNVEV (reference sequence). V was cut by 3 bases and J by 0 bases, with 10 bases left in between. Libraries were prepared by immunoSEQ multiplex PCR; TCRdb keeps only in-frame clonotypes and omits some of them. The sample lists around 100,000 clones, roughly 94% occurring once. The rearrangement joins TRBV27 to TRBJ2-3; D unresolved. The sample was T cells isolated from PBMCs. This receptor was identified in a human donor in good health. CDR3 in amino acids: CASSLHVESTDTQYF. The CDR3 coding sequence is TGTGCCAGCAGTTTGCACGTAGAGAGCACAGATACGCAGTATTTT.